The sequence of this T cell receptor beta chain was determined in a study of blood T cell repertoires in COVID-19. Study-level information: Samples representing acute and convalescent COVID-19 were sourced from the United States, Italy and Spain. From T cells, B-cell-depleted T cells, or PBMCs came the material, which was cDNA or gDNA.

Per the original data handling: The assay estimated nucleated cells by amplifying reference gene primers. Generated by immunoSEQ multiplex PCR, the TCRdb table keeps only in-frame clones and is missing some. The V and J calls and clone size were taken over from that table, and D and trimming were inferred from the DNA. The sample shows more than 85,000 clones, roughly 84% of them seen only once. The clonotype comes from a woman over 75 with active or convalescent COVID-19. Sequenced material: peripheral blood.

The CDR3 loop is CASSTPFEPNVLTF. DNA of the CDR3: TGTGCCAGTAGTACTCCTTTTGAGCCCAACGTCCTGACTTTC. V usage is TRBV19 and J usage is TRBJ2-6; D not resolved. The V gene's germline CDR1 is LNHDA and CDR2 SQIVND (reference sequence). CDR3 size: 14 residues. Trimming took 4 bases from V and 8 from J, leaving 12 bases between them. Filled out from reference TRBV19 and TRBJ2-6, the complete variable domain reads DGGITQSPKYLFRKEGQNVTLSCEQNLNHDAMYWYRQDPGQGLRLIYYSQIVNDFQKGDIAEGYSVSREKKESFPLTVTSAQKNPTAFYLCASSTPFEPNVLTFGAGSRLTVL.